These 32 T cell receptor beta chains came from one sample sequenced in a study of blood T cells in healthy people across ages. Primers used in a second PCR of about 7 to 12 cycles were a sample-barcoded 5' primer and a J-beta primer mix. TCRdb called the 5' RACE reads again in MiXCR, with one record for every CDR3 protein. The top ten hold roughly a tenth of the sample, which has some 940,000 distinct CDR3 sequences, just under 30% seen once. The sample was also reused in another study, on T cells of mothers and their children.

The source material was blood. All receptors derive from a woman in her forties in good health.

The chain's CDR3 is CASSFTDRGHYNEQFF. As DNA, the CDR3 is TGTGCCAGCAGTTTTACCGACAGGGGACACTACAATGAGCAGTTCTTC. The chain uses TRBV28 and TRBJ2-1; 8 nucleotides line up with TRBD1. This CDR3 has 16 residues. Losses at the gene ends were 3 bases for V and 3 bases for J; bases not matched to a gene: 7. Germline CDR1 and CDR2: MDHEN and SYDVKM.

J is TRBJ2-1 and V is TRBV20-1; 8 bases are a match to TRBD1. The V gene's germline CDR1 is DFQATT and CDR2 SNEGSKA (reference sequence). V was pared by 1 base and J by 9 bases, with 8 bases of the junction left unmatched. The CDR3 loop spans 14 amino acids. The CDR3 loop reads CSARADRVRGEQFF. As DNA, the CDR3 is TGCAGTGCTAGAGCGGACAGGGTCCGTGGTGAGCAGTTCTTC.

This clonotype was observed a few times. This chain's CDR3 is CASSPADYGYTF. Here the CDR3 DNA reads TGTGCCAGCTCACCAGCAGACTATGGCTACACCTTC. The chain recombines TRBV18 with TRBJ1-2; D not resolved. The CDR3 consists of 12 residues. Germline V gene lookup returns CDR1 KGHSH and CDR2 LQKENI. The germline V and J ends were trimmed by 2 bases and 3 bases, with 4 bases remaining between them.

This clonotype was counted at least ten times. The chain couples TRBV20-1 to TRBJ2-7; no reliable D call. The germline V gene has CDR1 DFQATT and CDR2 SNEGSKA (reference sequence). The CDR3 is 14 amino acids. Trimming pared 8 bases from V and 5 bases from J, leaving 22 bases between. Here the CDR3 reads CSFKFVGSRDEQYF. The CDR3 nucleotides are TGCAGTTTTAAGTTCGTCGGTAGTCGGGACGAGCAGTACTTC.

A note on this clonotype: A much more abundant neighbour one base away suggests this may be a read error. The chain employs TRBV28 and TRBJ1-2; D not resolved. The CDR3 runs 12 residues. CDR1 is MDHEN and CDR2 is SYDVKM in the germline V gene. The CDR3, as DNA: TGTACCAGCAGTCGCGCAATTAAGGGCTACACCTTC. Translating it yields CTSSRAIKGYTF.

The V call is TRBV2, the J call TRBJ1-2; no firm D call. CDR1 is SNHLY and CDR2 is FYNNEI in the germline V gene. There are 14 residues in the CDR3. V was pared by 4 bases and J by 7 bases, with 16 bases between. This chain's CDR3 is CASSVAGILGGYTF. CDR3 sequence (DNA): TGTGCCAGCAGTGTGGCCGGGATTCTCGGTGGCTACACCTTC. Together with reference TRBV2 and TRBJ1-2, the CDR3 gives the full variable domain: EPEVTQTPSHQVTQMGQEVILRCVPISNHLYFYWYRQILGQKVEFLVSFYNNEISEKSEIFDDQFSVERPDGSNFTLKIRSTKLEDSAMYFCASSVAGILGGYTFGSGTRLTVV.

The chain couples TRBV28 to TRBJ2-3; 11 nucleotides line up with TRBD2. Trimming removed 2 bases from V and 2 bases from J; junction bases left unmatched: 6. Germline V gene data show CDR1 as MDHEN and CDR2 as SYDVKM. CDR3 length: 17 amino acids. CDR3 residues: CASSLPGLAAHTDTQYF. The CDR3 nucleotides are TGTGCCAGCAGTTTACCGGGACTAGCGGCCCACACAGATACGCAGTATTTT.

This clonotype was seen many times. This sequence joins TRBV12-3 or TRBV12-4 and TRBJ2-7; no reliable D call. Trimming removed 8 bases from V and 4 bases from J, with 21 bases in between. The CDR3 is made up of 15 amino acids. The CDR3 loop reads CASRSTTSSLYEQYF. The CDR3 DNA reads TGTGCCAGCCGATCTACGACGAGTTCCTTGTACGAGCAGTACTTC.

The sample holds a few counts of this clonotype. V is TRBV28 and J is TRBJ2-7; the match to TRBD2 covers 14 bases. V lost 5 bases, J lost 1 base, and 7 bases stayed unmatched. The CDR3 length is 17 residues. The V gene's germline CDR1 is MDHEN and CDR2 SYDVKM. CDR3 nucleotide sequence: TGTGCCAGCAGTCCGGGACTAGCGGGGGTACGGTCCTACGAGCAGTACTTC. Its translation: CASSPGLAGVRSYEQYF.

This clonotype came up a few times. The rearrangement joins TRBV9 to TRBJ2-5, with D unresolved. With 0 bases removed from V and 1 base from J, the gap between germline ends came to 10 bases. This CDR3 is built from 15 residues. In germline, CDR1 is SGDLS, CDR2 YYNGEE. The CDR3 is CASSVEGNTQETQYF. The CDR3 DNA reads TGTGCCAGCAGCGTAGAAGGGAACACCCAAGAGACCCAGTACTTC.

In its sample, this clonotype was seen many times. The chain couples TRBV28 to TRBJ1-1; the D gene is possibly TRBD1 (6 bases). Germline-derived CDR1 and CDR2 are MDHEN and SYDVKM. The CDR3 contains 16 residues. V dropped 6 bases and J dropped 5 bases, with 22 bases sitting between them. This CDR3 is CASRPRGALVSTEAFF. The DNA of the CDR3 is TGTGCCAGCAGGCCGAGGGGGGCGCTCGTATCGACTGAAGCTTTCTTT. Supplemented by reference TRBV28 and TRBJ1-1, the full variable domain reads DVKVTQSSRYLVKRTGEKVFLECVQDMDHENMFWYRQDPGLGLRLIYFSYDVKMKEKGDIPEGYSVSREKKERFSLILESASTNQTSMYLCASRPRGALVSTEAFFGQGTRLTVV.

Points on this clonotype: Just one base apart from a much larger clone, this may be a read error. The chain carries TRBV18 and TRBJ1-1, with D perhaps matching TRBD1 (5 bases). CDR3 length: 13 amino acids. Looked up from germline, CDR1 is KGHSH and CDR2 is LQKENI. Between the trimmed V and J ends, which lost 8 bases and 3 bases, there was a span of 13 bases. The CDR3 DNA sequence: TGTGCCAGCCTCCGGGGCAGGGACACTGAAGCTTTCTTT. As protein: CASLRGRDTEAFF.

The gene calls are TRBV11-1 and TRBJ2-5; either TRBD1 or TRBD2 may supply D (5 bases each). The ends were cut back, 0 bases at V and 11 bases at J, with 16 bases in the middle. The CDR3 covers 14 residues. Germline values: CDR1 SGHAT, CDR2 FQDESV (reference sequence). This CDR3 is CASSLAKGLWEQYF. The DNA for the CDR3 is TGTGCCAGCAGCTTAGCGAAGGGGCTCTGGGAGCAGTACTTC.

This clonotype has just a few counts. The chain carries TRBV6-5 and TRBJ1-1; D remains unclear. In germline, CDR1 is MNHEY, CDR2 SVGAGI. Trimming took 0 bases from V and 1 from J, leaving 6 bases between them. This CDR3 has 14 amino acids. The CDR3 sequence: CASSYSDPNTEAFF. CDR3 in DNA: TGTGCCAGCAGTTACTCAGACCCGAACACTGAAGCTTTCTTT.

This rearrangement joins TRBV4-1 to TRBJ2-1, with 12 nucleotides matching TRBD2. This CDR3 spans 19 amino acids. Unmatched junction bases numbered 13, after V lost 1 base and J lost 6 bases. CDR1 and CDR2 (germline): MGHRA, YSYEKL. CDR3 region: CASSQGGWASGGAGNEQFF. In DNA form, the CDR3 reads TGCGCCAGCAGCCAAGGGGGGTGGGCTAGCGGGGGGGCAGGCAATGAGCAGTTCTTC.

This clonotype has at least ten counts. Written as DNA, the CDR3 is TGTGCCAGCAGCTTAACAGGTCAGGGATATGACTATGGCTACACCTTC. Translated, it gives CASSLTGQGYDYGYTF. The chain couples TRBV7-3 to TRBJ1-2, with D possibly TRBD1 on 5 matching bases. V was trimmed by 0 bases and J by 3 bases, leaving 14 bases between them. Germline-derived CDR1 and CDR2 are SGHTA and FQGTGA. The CDR3 extends over 16 amino acids.

In regard to this clonotype: This could be a read error, since a much larger clone is one nucleotide away. The V and J genes are TRBV7-9 and TRBJ2-1; 9 bases map to TRBD2. The CDR3 has 13 residues. Germline CDR1 and CDR2: SEHNR and FQNEAQ (reference sequence). CDR3 nucleotide sequence: TGTGCCAGCAGCCCAGGGACTAGCATTGAGCAGTGCTTC. Its protein product is CASSPGTSIEQCF.

The chain employs TRBV7-2 and TRBJ1-2; TRBD1 agrees at 8 bases. CDR1 is SGHTA, CDR2 FQGNSA, per germline. The length of the CDR3 is 14 residues. J lost 4 bases, V lost 5 bases, and 6 bases had no gene match. Written as DNA, the CDR3 is TGTGCCAGCAGCCTAGGACAGGGTTGCTATGGCTACACCTTC. Encoded protein: CASSLGQGCYGYTF.

V is TRBV5-1 and J is TRBJ1-1; D is uncertain. Germline loops: CDR1 SGHRS, CDR2 YFSETQ. Trimming took 0 bases from V and 4 from J, leaving 13 bases between them. There are 15 residues in the CDR3. CDR3 protein: CASSLAAFGSTEAFF. The CDR3 bases are TGCGCCAGCAGCTTGGCCGCATTCGGTAGCACTGAAGCTTTCTTT.

This clonotype was counted only a few times. CDR3 sequence reads: CASSLNGGGYEQYF. In DNA, the CDR3 is TGTGCCAGCAGCTTAAACGGGGGAGGGTACGAGCAGTACTTC. This chain links TRBV14 with TRBJ2-7, with 7 bases fitting TRBD2. The V and J ends lost 5 bases and 4 bases, in that order; junction bases with no gene match: 8. Germline V gene data show CDR1 as SGHDN and CDR2 as FVKESK. CDR3 length equals 14 residues.

The J gene is TRBJ2-7, the V gene TRBV2, with a tentative D call TRBD1 (6 bases). Germline CDR1 reads SNHLY; CDR2 reads FYNNEI. This CDR3 is 16 amino acids long. Trimming stripped 3 bases from V and 1 base from J, with 16 bases between. The CDR3 nucleotides read TGTGCCAGCAGTGATGTTACCAGGACAGAATCCTACGAGCAGTACTTC. It specifies CASSDVTRTESYEQYF.

The rearrangement uses TRBV20-1 and TRBJ1-2; D is uncertain. The CDR3 loop spans 13 amino acids. Germline values: CDR1 DFQATT, CDR2 SNEGSKA (reference sequence). V dropped 6 bases and J dropped 0 bases, with 11 bases sitting between them. The CDR3 protein is CSAWTSPNYGYTF. The DNA of the CDR3 is TGCAGTGCCTGGACCTCACCTAACTATGGCTACACCTTC.

The gene calls are TRBV7-9 and TRBJ1-4; no clear D gene. V lost 3 bases and J lost 8, with 10 bases in between. The CDR3 contains 13 residues. Germline V gives CDR1 SEHNR, CDR2 FQNEAQ (reference sequence). In DNA, the CDR3 is TGTGCCAGCAGCTTCGGGGTGGACGAAAAACTGTTTTTT. Protein product: CASSFGVDEKLFF.

The chain has TRBV5-1 and TRBJ2-4; D remains ambiguous. TRBJ2-5 matches the DNA end more closely, so the J call is doubtful. The CDR3 has 14 amino acids. Germline loops: CDR1 SGHRS, CDR2 YFSETQ. Written as DNA, the CDR3 is TGCGCCAGCAGCATCGAATCTATAAGACAGACCCAGTACTTC. Its protein is CASSIESIRQTQYF.

This clonotype was seen more than once but under ten times. This chain joins TRBV7-2 and TRBJ2-5, with D perhaps matching TRBD1 or TRBD2 (6 bases each). Germline assignment: CDR1 SGHTA and CDR2 FQGNSA. V was trimmed by 6 bases and J by 2 bases, leaving 19 bases between them. CDR3 length: 16 amino acids. The CDR3 DNA follows: TGTGCCAGCAGTAAGGGATCGGGGGCTCGGCAAGAGACCCAGTACTTC. Protein sequence: CASSKGSGARQETQYF.

This chain joins TRBV6-6 and TRBJ2-7; D is unclear. CDR3 size: 13 residues. The ends were cut back, 2 bases at V and 3 bases at J, with 8 bases in the middle. Germline V gene sequence: CDR1 MNHNY, CDR2 SVGAGI (reference sequence). CDR3 region: CASSYGQRYEQYF. Here the CDR3 DNA reads TGTGCCAGCAGTTACGGCCAACGCTACGAGCAGTACTTC.

The chain employs TRBV20-1 and TRBJ2-5; D ambiguous. The CDR3 length is 15 residues. The V gene's germline CDR1 is DFQATT and CDR2 SNEGSKA (reference sequence). The V end was cut by 0 bases, the J end by 2 bases, with 13 bases between. CDR3 sequence: CSARDIRTDQETQYF. CDR3 coding DNA: TGCAGTGCTAGAGATATCCGGACGGATCAAGAGACCCAGTACTTC.

This clonotype was detected many times. The chain has TRBV24-1 and TRBJ1-2; perhaps TRBD1 as D (6 bases). From germline, CDR1 is KGHDR and CDR2 SFDVKD. V was trimmed by 4 bases and J by 5 bases, leaving 7 bases between them. The CDR3 runs to 12 residues. The CDR3 reads CATSEQGYGYTF. The CDR3 DNA reads TGTGCCACCAGTGAACAGGGATATGGCTACACCTTC.

This clonotype was seen only a few times. The V gene is TRBV15, the J gene TRBJ2-1, with a tentative D call TRBD2 (5 bases). CDR3 length: 13 amino acids. V lost 5 bases and J lost 5, with 10 bases in between. From germline, CDR1 is LNHNV and CDR2 YYDKDF (reference sequence). CDR3 coding DNA: TGTGCCACCAGCCACCGGGGAAACAATGAGCAGTTCTTC. This encodes CATSHRGNNEQFF.

Points on this clonotype: A junction end diverges from the germline sequence, so it may reflect a read error. This chain uses TRBV7-2 with TRBJ2-4, with 7 nucleotides matching TRBD2. CDR1 SGHTA and CDR2 FQGNSA come from the germline V gene. The CDR3 runs 17 residues. The CDR3 reads CAGSSRYMPSGNNEQYF. CDR3 DNA: TGTGCCGGCAGCTCCCGATATATGCCTAGCGGTAACAATGAGCAGTACTTC.

V and J are TRBV29-1 and TRBJ1-2; D call uncertain. CDR1 is SQVTM, CDR2 ANQGSEA, per germline. Trimming left V 8 bases short and J 3 bases short, with 13 bases between. This CDR3 comprises 12 residues. In DNA, the CDR3 is TGCAGCACGCTGGTGACGGACTATGGCTACACCTTC. It codes for CSTLVTDYGYTF.

This clonotype was counted a few times. V usage is TRBV27 and J usage is TRBJ1-6; possible D gene TRBD1, 5 bases. Germline assignment: CDR1 MNHEY and CDR2 SMNVEV (reference sequence). CDR3 length: 18 residues. V lost 1 base and J 0 bases, leaving 13 bases between the germline ends. The CDR3 here is CASSLYSGPSSYNSPLHF. In DNA, the CDR3 is TGTGCCAGCAGTTTATATTCAGGGCCAAGCTCCTATAATTCACCCCTCCACTTT.